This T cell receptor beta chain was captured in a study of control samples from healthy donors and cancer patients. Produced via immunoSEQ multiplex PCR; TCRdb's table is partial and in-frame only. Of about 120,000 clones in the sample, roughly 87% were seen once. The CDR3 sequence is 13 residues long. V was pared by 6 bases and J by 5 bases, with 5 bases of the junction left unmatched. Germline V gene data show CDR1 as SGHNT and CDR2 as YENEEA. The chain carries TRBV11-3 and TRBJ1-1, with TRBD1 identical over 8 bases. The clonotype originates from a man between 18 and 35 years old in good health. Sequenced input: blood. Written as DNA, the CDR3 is TGTGCCAGCAGTCCACAGGGGGGGACTGAAGCTTTCTTT. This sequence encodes CASSPQGGTEAFF.